The 24 T cell receptor beta chains reported below all come from one sample, sequenced in a study of T cell responses to AZD1222 COVID-19 vaccine. Assay: immunoSEQ multiplex PCR; the TCRdb copy retains only in-frame clones and omits some. This repertoire shows roughly 53,000 clones, 75% to 90% found once; its top ten account for roughly a fifth. The sequencing here drew on peripheral blood, taken on day 0 of MenACWY control vaccination. The origin of the receptors is an adult in good health.

The gene calls are TRBV7-9 and TRBJ2-2; the D gene is possibly TRBD2 (5 bases). Trimming took off 5 bases at V and 0 bases at J, with 7 bases between the two ends. The CDR3 is 14 residues long. The germline gives CDR1 SEHNR, CDR2 FQNEAQ (reference sequence). CDR3 DNA sequence: TGTGCCAGCAGCATGGGAGCGAACACCGGGGAGCTGTTTTTT. It specifies CASSMGANTGELFF.

The V call is TRBV5-4, the J call TRBJ2-2; 7 bases map to TRBD2. Germline V CDR1 and CDR2: SGHNT, YYREEE (reference sequence). The CDR3 consists of 15 residues. After removal of 2 bases from V and 6 bases from J, the junction contained 7 bases not matched to a gene. CDR3 DNA sequence: TGTGCCAGCAGCTTTGGAAATCGGGAGGCCGGGGAGCTGTTTTTT. Residues: CASSFGNREAGELFF. Full variable domain (missing parts from reference TRBV5-4 and TRBJ2-2): ETGVTQSPTHLIKTRGQQVTLRCSSQSGHNTVSWYQQALGQGPQFIFQYYREEENGRGNFPPRFSGLQFPNYSSELNVNALELDDSALYLCASSFGNREAGELFFGEGSRLTVL.

The chain employs TRBV19 and TRBJ2-7; tentatively, D is TRBD1 (6 bases). Looked up from germline, CDR1 is LNHDA and CDR2 is SQIVND (reference sequence). This CDR3 has 13 amino acids. The ends were cut back, 4 bases at V and 6 bases at J, with 13 bases in the middle. The CDR3 DNA is TGTGCCAGTAGTACCCTACAGGGTGGCGAGCAGTACTTC. Encoded protein: CASSTLQGGEQYF.

The chain carries TRBV28 and TRBJ2-7; D may be TRBD2 (6 bases). Trimming cost V 5 bases and J 6 bases, with 17 bases left between them. Per germline, CDR1 MDHEN and CDR2 SYDVKM. This CDR3 region has 14 residues. The CDR3 DNA reads as TGTGCCAGCAGTCCGCCGGTGACTAGTGGCGAGCAGTACTTC. This sequence encodes CASSPPVTSGEQYF.

The rearrangement uses TRBV7-9 and TRBJ2-3; 9 nucleotides match TRBD2. V trimming: 5 bases; J trimming: 2 bases; junction bases outside the gene matches: 8. Germline-derived CDR1 and CDR2 are SEHNR and FQNEAQ (reference sequence). This CDR3 comprises 16 residues. In DNA, the CDR3 is TGTGCCAGCAGCCCGATGACTAGCGGTCCCACAGATACGCAGTATTTT. Its translation is CASSPMTSGPTDTQYF.

The chain joins TRBV25-1 to TRBJ1-2; 7 positions agree with TRBD1. The V segment lost 1 base and the J segment 6 bases; nucleotides outside the gene matches: 5. The CDR3 contains 14 residues. Germline V lookup: CDR1 MGHDK, CDR2 SYGVNS. CDR3 in amino acids: CASSELMTGHGYTF. CDR3 nucleotides: TGTGCCAGCAGTGAATTAATGACAGGGCATGGCTACACCTTC.

This clone was counted a few times. The chain links TRBV7-2 to TRBJ1-3; D is uncertain. CDR1 SGHTA and CDR2 FQGNSA come from the germline V gene. The CDR3 is 16 residues long. Trimming cost V 2 bases and J 0 bases, with 11 bases left between them. The DNA for the CDR3 is TGTGCCAGCAGCTTAAAGGTCAGCCACTCTGGAAACACCATATATTTT. Amino acid sequence: CASSLKVSHSGNTIYF. Looking up the rest from reference TRBV7-2 and TRBJ1-3 gives the full variable domain: GAGVSQSPSNKVTEKGKDVELRCDPISGHTALYWYRQSLGQGLEFLIYFQGNSAPDKSGLPSDRFSAERTGGSVSTLTIQRTQQEDSAVYLCASSLKVSHSGNTIYFGEGSWLTVV.

The chain carries TRBV5-4 and TRBJ1-6; 9 positions agree with TRBD1. The CDR3 length is 17 residues. CDR1 and CDR2 (germline): SGHNT, YYREEE (reference sequence). Losses at the gene ends were 4 bases for V and 6 bases for J; bases not matched to a gene: 11. This CDR3 is CASSAGTGKIGNSPLHF. The CDR3 DNA reads TGTGCCAGCAGCGCCGGGACAGGGAAAATTGGTAATTCACCCCTCCACTTT.

The CDR3, as DNA: TGTGCCAGCAGCTTAGATATAACCTCCTACGAGCAGTACTTC. It codes for CASSLDITSYEQYF. The V gene is TRBV7-9, the J gene TRBJ2-7, with D hard to call. The ends were cut back, 1 base at V and 0 bases at J, with 7 bases in the middle. The germline V gene has CDR1 SEHNR and CDR2 FQNEAQ (reference sequence). CDR3 length: 14 residues.

The chain carries TRBV5-1 and TRBJ2-5; a possible D gene is TRBD1 (6 bases). CDR3 length: 14 residues. The germline gives CDR1 SGHRS, CDR2 YFSETQ. V dropped 4 bases and J dropped 0 bases, with 10 bases sitting between them. The CDR3 spells CASSQGHNQETQYF. CDR3 bases: TGCGCCAGCAGCCAGGGACACAACCAAGAGACCCAGTACTTC.

This clone was seen a single time. The rearrangement joins TRBV7-2 to TRBJ1-5, with TRBD1 matching 8 bases. Germline trimming cut 4 bases from V and 4 bases from J; bases unmatched to any gene: 6. The CDR3 has 15 residues. Germline CDR1 reads SGHTA; CDR2 reads FQGNSA. The CDR3 bases are TGTGCCAGCAGCTCTCGGACAGGGAGGAATCAGCCCCAGCATTTT. Its translation: CASSSRTGRNQPQHF.

This clone was detected a few times. CDR3 sequence reads: CASRDKDQPQHF. As DNA, the CDR3 is TGTGCCAGTAGAGATAAAGATCAGCCCCAGCATTTT. The chain carries TRBV19 and TRBJ1-5; D is ambiguous. Germline CDR1 and CDR2: LNHDA and SQIVND (reference sequence). This CDR3 is built from 12 residues. V shed 6 bases and J shed 5 bases, with 8 bases lying between them. Full variable domain (remainder filled in from reference TRBV19 and TRBJ1-5): DGGITQSPKYLFRKEGQNVTLSCEQNLNHDAMYWYRQDPGQGLRLIYYSQIVNDFQKGDIAEGYSVSREKKESFPLTVTSAQKNPTAFYLCASRDKDQPQHFGDGTRLSIL.

CDR3 sequence (DNA): TGTGCCAGCAGCCAAGATACGAGGCCGACGTATGGCTACACCTTC. Residues: CASSQDTRPTYGYTF. V gene TRBV14 combines with J gene TRBJ1-2, with unresolved D. There are 15 residues in the CDR3. Trimming cost V 0 bases and J 5 bases, with 13 bases left between them. Looked up from germline, CDR1 is SGHDN and CDR2 is FVKESK.

This chain uses TRBV7-2 with TRBJ2-1; TRBD2 might be the D (6 bases). V gave up 1 base and J gave up 1 base, with 8 bases separating them. Looked up from germline, CDR1 is SGHTA and CDR2 is FQGNSA. The CDR3 runs to 15 residues. CDR3 coding DNA: TGTGCCAGCAGCTTAGACGCGGGGTCCTACAATGAGCAGTTCTTC. Its translation: CASSLDAGSYNEQFF.

J is TRBJ2-7 and V is TRBV4-2; the match to TRBD1 covers 7 bases. The CDR3 totals 15 residues. The trim removed 5 bases at V and 4 bases at J, leaving 11 bases unmatched. Per the germline V gene, CDR1 is LGHNA and CDR2 is YNFKEQ. The CDR3 loop is CASSVKGATRYEQYF. DNA for the CDR3: TGTGCCAGCAGCGTCAAGGGGGCGACAAGATACGAGCAGTACTTC.

This clone came up once. The genes are TRBV28 and TRBJ1-1; a weak D match, TRBD1 (5 bases). This CDR3 contains 13 residues. Germline V gene data show CDR1 as MDHEN and CDR2 as SYDVKM. Trimming stripped 7 bases from V and 1 base from J, with 10 bases between. The CDR3 DNA reads as TGTGCCAGCAAAGAGACAGAGAACACTGAAGCTTTCTTT. Its protein is CASKETENTEAFF.

The V call is TRBV4-3, the J call TRBJ2-7; tentative D call: TRBD2 (5 bases). V was trimmed by 4 bases and J by 1 base, leaving 11 bases between them. CDR1 is LGHNA and CDR2 is YSLEER in the germline V gene. This CDR3 comprises 14 residues. The CDR3 DNA follows: TGCGCCAGCAGCCTGAGGACTGATTCCTACGAGCAGTACTTC. Translated: CASSLRTDSYEQYF.

CDR3 loop: CASSFEGLRGEKLFF. The CDR3 DNA is TGTGCCAGCAGTTTTGAGGGACTGCGTGGTGAAAAACTGTTTTTT. The rearrangement uses TRBV28 and TRBJ1-4, with a weak D call TRBD1 (5 bases). Trimming removed 3 bases at V and 7 bases at J, with 15 bases between. Germline V CDR1 and CDR2: MDHEN, SYDVKM. The CDR3 extends over 15 amino acids.

The chain has TRBV11-1 and TRBJ2-1; 12 nucleotides agree with TRBD1. The junction had 7 bases not matched to a gene; V was cut back by 5 bases and J by 8 bases. Germline values: CDR1 SGHAT, CDR2 FQDESV (reference sequence). There are 15 residues in the CDR3. The CDR3 bases are TGTGCCAGCAGCGTGGGACAGGGGGCTTATTATGAGCAGTTCTTC. Translated: CASSVGQGAYYEQFF.

The chain recombines TRBV7-9 with TRBJ1-4, with D maybe TRBD1 (5 bases). V was clipped by 4 bases and J by 0 bases, with 15 bases between them. Germline values: CDR1 SEHNR, CDR2 FQNEAQ (reference sequence). CDR3 length equals 17 residues. DNA of the CDR3: TGTGCCAGCAGCTCCACAGGAGCGGGTACAACTAATGAAAAACTGTTTTTT. It encodes CASSSTGAGTTNEKLFF.

The chain recombines TRBV19 with TRBJ1-2; 7 bases agree with TRBD1. J gave up 5 bases and V 4 bases, and 7 bases lay outside the gene matches. The CDR3 extends over 14 amino acids. Looked up from germline, CDR1 is LNHDA and CDR2 is SQIVND (reference sequence). The CDR3 here is CASSTRDSPYGYTF. Here the CDR3 DNA reads TGTGCCAGTAGTACCCGGGACAGTCCATATGGCTACACCTTC.

This chain links TRBV11-2 with TRBJ2-5, with unresolved D. CDR1 and CDR2 from the germline V gene are SGHAT and FQNNGV. V lost 2 bases and J 11 bases, leaving 18 bases between the germline ends. This CDR3 has 14 residues. The CDR3 here is CASSLKFYETAQYF. CDR3 bases: TGTGCCAGCAGCTTAAAGTTTTATGAAACGGCGCAGTACTTC.

This clone was detected once. The J gene is TRBJ2-1, the V gene TRBV14, with TRBD2 identical over 8 bases. V lost 1 base to trimming and J lost 6 bases; unmatched junction nucleotides: 11. CDR1 is SGHDN and CDR2 is FVKESK in the germline V gene. The CDR3 covers 17 residues. DNA for the CDR3: TGTGCCAGCAGCCAAGGTAGCGGGATGTTGGGTTTCAATGAGCAGTTCTTC. Its protein is CASSQGSGMLGFNEQFF.

The gene calls are TRBV6-1 and TRBJ2-5, with D tentatively TRBD1 (5 bases). Trimming stripped 2 bases from V and 4 bases from J, with 8 bases between. The CDR3 has 13 amino acids. Germline-derived CDR1 and CDR2 are MNHNS and SASEGT. CDR3 in DNA: TGTGCCAGCAGTGAATGGGGCTCAGAGACCCAGTACTTC. Protein sequence: CASSEWGSETQYF.